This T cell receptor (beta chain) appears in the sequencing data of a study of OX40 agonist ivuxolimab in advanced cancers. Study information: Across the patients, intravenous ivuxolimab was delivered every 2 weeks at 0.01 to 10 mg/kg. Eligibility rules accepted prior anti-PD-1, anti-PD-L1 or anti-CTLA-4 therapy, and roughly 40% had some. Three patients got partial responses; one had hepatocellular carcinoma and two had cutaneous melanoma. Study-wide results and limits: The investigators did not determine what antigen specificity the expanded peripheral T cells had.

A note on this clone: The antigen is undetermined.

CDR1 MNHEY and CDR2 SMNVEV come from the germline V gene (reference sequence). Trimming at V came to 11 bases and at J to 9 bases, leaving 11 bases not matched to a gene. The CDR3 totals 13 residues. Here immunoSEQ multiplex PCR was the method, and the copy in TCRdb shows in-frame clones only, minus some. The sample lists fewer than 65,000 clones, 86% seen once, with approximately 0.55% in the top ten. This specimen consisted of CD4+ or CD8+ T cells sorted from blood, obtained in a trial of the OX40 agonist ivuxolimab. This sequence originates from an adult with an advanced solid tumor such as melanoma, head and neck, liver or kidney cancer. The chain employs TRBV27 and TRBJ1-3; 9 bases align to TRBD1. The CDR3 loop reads CAVRRTGDGTIYF. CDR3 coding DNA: TGTGCCGTCCGAAGGACAGGGGATGGCACCATATATTTT.